This entry lists 31 T cell receptor beta chains sequenced from one sample in a study of cytomegalovirus exposure and HLA in healthy donors. The PCR made use of 60 Vbeta and 13 Jbeta primers. The data were produced by immunoSEQ multiplex PCR, yet TCRdb's version contains in-frame clones alone and is incomplete. The sample holds under 150,000 clones, roughly three quarters seen once. The source material was PBMCs. The receptors stem from a woman in her 40s in good health and CMV-seronegative.

The chain joins TRBV11-2 to TRBJ2-1, with TRBD2 identical over 9 bases. J was trimmed by 5 bases and V by 5 bases; bases with no gene match: 10. This CDR3 contains 16 residues. CDR1 is SGHAT and CDR2 is FQNNGV in the germline V gene. This CDR3 reads CASSPIAGAVDNEQFF. CDR3 sequence (DNA): TGTGCCAGCAGCCCAATAGCGGGAGCTGTGGACAATGAGCAGTTCTTC.

V is TRBV5-6 and J is TRBJ2-7, with D possibly being TRBD2 (5 bases). Germline V CDR1 and CDR2: SGHDT, YYEEEE. The CDR3 is 12 residues long. V was trimmed by 4 bases and J by 4 bases, leaving 9 bases between them. The CDR3 coding sequence is TGTGCCAGCAGCCGCCCGGGGTACGAGCAGTACTTC. It yields the protein CASSRPGYEQYF. Variable domain in full (rest from reference TRBV5-6 and TRBJ2-7): DAGVTQSPTHLIKTRGQQVTLRCSPKSGHDTVSWYQQALGQGPQFIFQYYEEEERQRGNFPDRFSGHQFPNYSSELNVNALLLGDSALYLCASSRPGYEQYFGPGTRLTVT.

This clone turned up a few times. The rearrangement joins TRBV28 to TRBJ1-2, with a possible D match to TRBD1 (5 bases). The CDR3 is 15 amino acids. From germline, CDR1 is MDHEN and CDR2 SYDVKM. V was trimmed by 8 bases and J by 0 bases, leaving 16 bases between them. The CDR3 spells CASLGGRGANYGYTF. The DNA of the CDR3 is TGTGCCAGCCTCGGGGGACGGGGAGCTAACTATGGCTACACCTTC.

The chain uses TRBV27 and TRBJ2-1; TRBD2 matches 7 bases. Trimming took 6 bases from V and 0 from J; bases not matched to a gene: 8. Germline lookup yields CDR1 MNHEY and CDR2 SMNVEV (reference sequence). This CDR3 is 16 amino acids long. DNA of the CDR3: TGTGCCAGCAGCTACCTGGGGGGGAGCTCCTACAATGAGCAGTTCTTC. Translating gives CASSYLGGSSYNEQFF.

J is TRBJ2-2 and V is TRBV2; 9 nucleotides align to TRBD1. V was clipped by 5 bases and J by 6 bases; unmatched bases: 4. The CDR3 loop spans 14 amino acids. CDR1 and CDR2 from the germline V gene are SNHLY and FYNNEI. Written as DNA, the CDR3 is TGTGCCAGCAGTCCCGGGACAGGGTCCGGGGAGCTGTTTTTT. Translation gives CASSPGTGSGELFF. Looking up the rest from reference TRBV2 and TRBJ2-2 gives the full variable domain: EPEVTQTPSHQVTQMGQEVILRCVPISNHLYFYWYRQILGQKVEFLVSFYNNEISEKSEIFDDQFSVERPDGSNFTLKIRSTKLEDSAMYFCASSPGTGSGELFFGEGSRLTVL.

The chain recombines TRBV30 with TRBJ1-5; D ambiguous. Germline V CDR1 and CDR2: GTSNPN, SVGIG (reference sequence). This CDR3 has 14 amino acids. V lost 6 bases, J lost 11 bases, and 23 bases lay in between. This CDR3 reads CACPGKGREWAQHF. For the CDR3, the DNA is TGTGCCTGTCCTGGGAAAGGGAGGGAATGGGCCCAGCATTTT.

This clone was observed a few times. The chain employs TRBV2 and TRBJ1-1; perhaps TRBD1 as D (5 bases). The CDR3 runs 13 residues. Germline V gene data show CDR1 as SNHLY and CDR2 as FYNNEI. V was trimmed by 3 bases and J by 5 bases, leaving 10 bases between them. CDR3 in amino acids: CASSESGGTEAFF. CDR3 DNA: TGTGCCAGCAGTGAGTCGGGGGGGACTGAAGCTTTCTTT.

The table lists this clone with a count of one. The V gene is TRBV7-9, the J gene TRBJ1-1; TRBD1 is a possible D gene (6 bases). Germline assignment: CDR1 SEHNR and CDR2 FQNEAQ (reference sequence). The ends were cut back, 4 bases at V and 4 bases at J, with 13 bases in the middle. The CDR3 runs to 14 residues. The CDR3 sequence is CASSYLQGGTEAFF. The CDR3 DNA sequence: TGTGCCAGCAGCTACTTACAGGGTGGCACTGAAGCTTTCTTT.

The gene calls are TRBV2 and TRBJ2-2; the D is unclear. The CDR3 contains 15 residues. Trimming removed 1 base at V and 1 base at J, with 7 bases between. Germline CDR1 is SNHLY and CDR2 is FYNNEI. CDR3 coding DNA: TGTGCCAGCAGTGAAGGAGTGGTGAACACCGGGGAGCTGTTTTTT. Residues: CASSEGVVNTGELFF.

The chain uses TRBV2 and TRBJ2-2; TRBD1 is a possible D gene (6 bases). Trimming left V 11 bases short and J 1 base short, with 11 bases between. Germline loops: CDR1 SNHLY, CDR2 FYNNEI. The CDR3 is 13 residues long. The CDR3: CAGTGQNTGELFF. CDR3 in DNA: TGTGCCGGCACGGGACAGAACACCGGGGAGCTGTTTTTT. The full variable domain, in which reference TRBV2 and TRBJ2-2 provide the parts outside the CDR3, is EPEVTQTPSHQVTQMGQEVILRCVPISNHLYFYWYRQILGQKVEFLVSFYNNEISEKSEIFDDQFSVERPDGSNFTLKIRSTKLEDSAMYFCAGTGQNTGELFFGEGSRLTVL.

The chain has TRBV30 and TRBJ2-7; D unresolved. This CDR3 has 13 amino acids. Trimming stripped 6 bases from V and 0 bases from J, with 12 bases between. Germline V lookup: CDR1 GTSNPN, CDR2 SVGIG (reference sequence). The CDR3 sequence is CACSGFYSYEQYF. As DNA, the CDR3 is TGTGCCTGCTCCGGGTTCTACTCCTACGAGCAGTACTTC.

This chain uses TRBV5-1 with TRBJ2-1, with a tentative D call TRBD2 (6 bases). V gave up 0 bases and J gave up 5 bases, with 15 bases separating them. The V gene's germline CDR1 is SGHRS and CDR2 YFSETQ. The CDR3 is 16 residues long. The CDR3 coding sequence is TGCGCCAGCAGCTTGGGAATTGGTGGGAGGAACAATGAGCAGTTCTTC. Translated: CASSLGIGGRNNEQFF.

The chain recombines TRBV4-2 with TRBJ2-7; perhaps TRBD1 as D (6 bases). Germline V CDR1 and CDR2: LGHNA, YNFKEQ. The length of the CDR3 is 13 residues. Trimming shortened V by 1 base and J by 2 bases, and 6 bases separated the two germline ends. The chain's CDR3 is CASSQGGPYEQYF. In DNA, the CDR3 is TGTGCCAGCAGCCAAGGGGGGCCCTACGAGCAGTACTTC.

The genes are TRBV5-4 and TRBJ1-2; 7 bases are a match to TRBD1. V gave up 0 bases and J gave up 8 bases; unmatched junction bases: 7. CDR1 is SGHNT and CDR2 is YYREEE in the germline V gene (reference sequence). This CDR3 region has 14 residues. CDR3 nucleotide sequence: TGTGCCAGCAGCTTGGACAGGGGTGTTGTAGGCTACACCTTC. Translating it yields CASSLDRGVVGYTF.

The chain links TRBV27 to TRBJ2-7; possibly TRBD1 for D (5 bases). The CDR3 contains 13 residues. V was pared by 3 bases and J by 1 base, with 7 bases between. Germline-derived CDR1 and CDR2 are MNHEY and SMNVEV (reference sequence). The DNA for the CDR3 is TGTGCCAGCAGTTTTTCAGGGTCCTACGAGCAGTACTTC. Protein: CASSFSGSYEQYF.

The rearrangement uses TRBV5-1 and TRBJ2-5; weak D call: TRBD2 (6 bases). The DNA end favors TRBJ2-7, so the J call may be wrong. Germline V gene data show CDR1 as SGHRS and CDR2 as YFSETQ. The CDR3 sequence is 18 residues long. The chain's CDR3 is CASSSKPKSSSEPYEQYF. Here the CDR3 DNA reads TGCGCCAGCAGCTCGAAGCCAAAAAGTTCTAGCGAGCCCTACGAGCAGTACTTC.

This clone was detected a few times. The J gene is TRBJ1-1, the V gene TRBV10-3; D may be TRBD1 (5 bases). The CDR3 is 14 amino acids. Trimming removed 6 bases from V and 0 bases from J, with 11 bases in between. The V gene's germline CDR1 is ENHRY and CDR2 SYGVKD. The CDR3 reads CAIRRGVLNTEAFF. For the CDR3, the DNA is TGTGCCATCAGACGGGGGGTCTTGAACACTGAAGCTTTCTTT.

The chain has TRBV5-6 and TRBJ2-7; weak D call: TRBD1 (6 bases). From germline, CDR1 is SGHDT and CDR2 YYEEEE. This CDR3 spans 14 amino acids. V was pared by 3 bases and J by 3 bases, with 13 bases between. In DNA form, the CDR3 reads TGTGCCAGCAGCTACGGAACAGGGCACTACGAGCAGTACTTC. This codes for CASSYGTGHYEQYF.

This chain links TRBV5-1 with TRBJ2-1; a possible D gene is TRBD1 (5 bases). V lost 5 bases to trimming and J lost 1 base, with 10 bases between them. CDR3 length: 14 residues. CDR1 is SGHRS, CDR2 YFSETQ, per germline. For the CDR3, the DNA is TGCGCCAGCAGTGCGTCAGGGTCCTACAATGAGCAGTTCTTC. It is translated as CASSASGSYNEQFF. The full variable domain, rest sourced from reference TRBV5-1 and TRBJ2-1, is KAGVTQTPRYLIKTRGQQVTLSCSPISGHRSVSWYQQTPGQGLQFLFEYFSETQRNKGNFPGRFSGRQFSNSRSEMNVSTLELGDSALYLCASSASGSYNEQFFGPGTRLTVL.

This clone was recorded a few times. V usage is TRBV14 and J usage is TRBJ2-2, with 7 bases aligning to TRBD2. This CDR3 has 14 residues. V lost 7 bases to trimming and J lost 2 bases; unmatched junction nucleotides: 4. Per the germline V gene, CDR1 is SGHDN and CDR2 is FVKESK. The CDR3 spells CASTRTRNTGELFF. The CDR3 DNA sequence: TGTGCCAGCACCAGGACTAGAAACACCGGGGAGCTGTTTTTT. Drawing the rest from reference TRBV14 and TRBJ2-2, the complete variable domain is EAGVTQFPSHSVIEKGQTVTLRCDPISGHDNLYWYRRVMGKEIKFLLHFVKESKQDESGMPNNRFLAERTGGTYSTLKVQPAELEDSGVYFCASTRTRNTGELFFGEGSRLTVL.

The chain carries TRBV7-8 and TRBJ2-1; D is unresolved. The germline V and J ends were trimmed by 5 bases and 6 bases, with 8 bases remaining between them. Per the germline V gene, CDR1 is SGHVS and CDR2 is FQNEAQ. CDR3 length: 12 residues. The chain's CDR3 is CASSPDSNEQFF. CDR3 coding DNA: TGTGCCAGCAGCCCCGACTCCAATGAGCAGTTCTTC.

This chain joins TRBV15 and TRBJ1-1; D unresolved. This CDR3 has 14 amino acids. V was cut by 5 bases and J by 1 base, with 11 bases left in between. Germline V CDR1 and CDR2: LNHNV, YYDKDF (reference sequence). CDR3 sequence: CATSQRSANTEAFF. The DNA of the CDR3 is TGTGCCACCAGCCAGCGGTCAGCGAACACTGAAGCTTTCTTT.

The chain combines TRBV14 with TRBJ1-2; D possibly corresponds to TRBD1 (5 bases). Between the trimmed V and J ends, which lost 0 bases and 0 bases, there was a span of 14 bases. From germline, CDR1 is SGHDN and CDR2 FVKESK. This CDR3 is 17 amino acids long. The CDR3: CASSQDEQESPNYGYTF. CDR3 bases: TGTGCCAGCAGCCAAGATGAACAGGAATCCCCTAACTATGGCTACACCTTC.

The J gene is TRBJ2-5, the V gene TRBV7-8, with 8 bases lining up with TRBD2. The CDR3 has 14 residues. CDR1 and CDR2 from the germline V gene are SGHVS and FQNEAQ. V trimming: 3 bases; J trimming: 7 bases; junction bases outside the gene matches: 7. The CDR3 region has the DNA TGTGCCAGCAGCTTCGGGGGGGCGGGCGGGACCCAGTACTTC. Protein sequence: CASSFGGAGGTQYF.

The chain is built from TRBV2 and TRBJ2-5; 8 positions match TRBD1. The CDR3 is 13 amino acids. Trimming at V came to 1 base and at J to 5 bases, leaving 0 bases not matched to a gene. Germline CDR1 reads SNHLY; CDR2 reads FYNNEI. In DNA, the CDR3 is TGTGCCAGCAGTGAAGGGACAGGGGAGACCCAGTACTTC. This gives the protein CASSEGTGETQYF.

The CDR3 nucleotides are TGTGCCAGCACCACTCAGGGCACAGAGACCCAGTACTTC. The encoded protein is CASTTQGTETQYF. The chain recombines TRBV5-4 with TRBJ2-5; weak D call: TRBD1 (5 bases). Per the germline V gene, CDR1 is SGHNT and CDR2 is YYREEE (reference sequence). V was cut by 6 bases and J by 4 bases, with 13 bases left in between. CDR3 length equals 13 residues.

This clone was observed once. V and J are TRBV9 and TRBJ1-6; 7 nucleotides agree with TRBD1. Germline CDR1 reads SGDLS; CDR2 reads YYNGEE. This CDR3 is 14 amino acids long. V lost 0 bases to trimming and J lost 12 bases; unmatched junction nucleotides: 6. The CDR3 coding sequence is TGTGCCAGCAGCGTAGATCAGGGGGAGAAACCCCTCCACTTT. Translated: CASSVDQGEKPLHF.

The CDR3, as DNA: TGTGCCTGGAGTCGGCTAGCGGGGGCGAACACCGGGGAGCTGTTTTTT. It specifies CAWSRLAGANTGELFF. The chain recombines TRBV30 with TRBJ2-2; TRBD2 matches at 10 bases. Germline V CDR1 and CDR2: GTSNPN, SVGIG (reference sequence). V was pared by 2 bases and J by 0 bases, with 3 bases of the junction left unmatched. The CDR3 extends over 16 amino acids. The variable domain in full, with the rest retrieved from reference TRBV30 and TRBJ2-2, is SQTIHQWPATLVQPVGSPLSLECTVEGTSNPNLYWYRQAAGRGLQLLFYSVGIGQISSEVPQNLSASRPQDRQFILSSKKLLLSDSGFYLCAWSRLAGANTGELFFGEGSRLTVL.

In this sample, this clone turned up a few times. V usage is TRBV12-5 and J usage is TRBJ2-3; TRBD2 aligns across 13 bases. The CDR3 is 16 amino acids. V was clipped by 4 bases and J by 3 bases; unmatched bases: 4. CDR1 and CDR2 (germline): LGHNT, FRNRAP. CDR3: CASGSGLAGETDTQYF. Here the CDR3 DNA reads TGTGCTAGTGGTTCAGGACTAGCGGGGGAGACAGATACGCAGTATTTT.

This chain connects TRBV2 to TRBJ2-7, with D possibly being TRBD2 (6 bases). This CDR3 spans 13 amino acids. Germline CDR1 SNHLY, CDR2 FYNNEI. V lost 6 bases to trimming and J lost 7 bases, with 16 bases between them. CDR3 bases: TGTGCCAGCAGAACGGGACTTCTGGGGGAGCAGTACTTC. This sequence encodes CASRTGLLGEQYF.

V is TRBV9 and J is TRBJ2-5; D unresolved. Germline CDR1 and CDR2: SGDLS and YYNGEE. The CDR3 covers 13 residues. Trimming took 0 bases from V and 5 from J, leaving 8 bases between them. For the CDR3, the DNA is TGTGCCAGCAGCGTAGACATGTGGGAGACCCAGTACTTC. The encoded protein is CASSVDMWETQYF.